Below are 3 T cell receptor beta chains sequenced from a single sample in a study of OX40 agonist ivuxolimab in advanced cancers. Sequencing was performed with immunoSEQ multiplex PCR; in TCRdb, only in-frame clones are kept and a portion is missing. The table includes some 97,000 clones, 90% detected once. Sequencing used CD4+ or CD8+ T cells sorted from blood, obtained in a trial of the OX40 agonist ivuxolimab. The source is an adult with an advanced solid tumor such as melanoma, head and neck, liver or kidney cancer.

The sample holds one count of this clone. The chain uses TRBV4-2 and TRBJ2-1, with TRBD2 matching over 7 bases. The CDR3 spans 15 residues. Germline V gene sequence: CDR1 LGHNA, CDR2 YNFKEQ. Trimming cost V 1 base and J 12 bases; bases outside gene matches: 12. The DNA of the CDR3 is TGTGCCAGCAGCCAAGGGGCTCTAGCGGCCGAGGGGCAGTTCTTC. Translated: CASSQGALAAEGQFF.

The rearrangement uses TRBV9 and TRBJ2-3; D uncertain. V lost 0 bases and J lost 0, with 8 bases in between. CDR3 length: 15 residues. Germline CDR1 reads SGDLS; CDR2 reads YYNGEE. The CDR3 DNA sequence: TGTGCCAGCAGCGTAGCCCCCCCTAGCACAGATACGCAGTATTTT. Translated: CASSVAPPSTDTQYF.

The chain recombines TRBV7-2 with TRBJ2-1, with D possibly being TRBD2 (6 bases). Per germline, CDR1 SGHTA and CDR2 FQGNSA. CDR3 size: 15 residues. V dropped 1 base and J dropped 2 bases, with 9 bases sitting between them. The CDR3 loop reads CASSLVTSPYNEQFF. In DNA form, the CDR3 reads TGTGCCAGCAGCTTAGTTACTAGCCCCTACAATGAGCAGTTCTTC.